This is a list of T cell receptor beta chains from one sample in a study of blood T cell repertoires in COVID-19. Sequencing used immunoSEQ multiplex PCR; TCRdb keeps in-frame clones, though not all of them. The repertoire has some 300,000 clones, roughly 84% of them found once; the top ten carry 0.9% to 1.2%. Sequencing used PBMCs or T cells enriched from blood (not recorded which). The receptors were sampled from a woman aged 25-40 years who had recovered from COVID-19. Both conserved end residues are part of each CDR3. Fields, in order: clone size, J gene, V gene, D gene, CDR3 protein, CDR3 DNA. A D gene is named only where the DNA matches it firmly. Size is stated for part of the rows, as once, few or many counts, or as a class when the clone is expanded.

>.|TRBJ2-2|TRBV29-1|.
CSVERSDRSSGELFF
TGCAGCGTTGAAAGGTCAGACAGGAGCTCCGGGGAGCTGTTTTTT
>once|TRBJ1-6|TRBV27|TRBD1
CAKTRRQGVPSYNSPLHF
TGTGCCAAGACGAGGAGACAGGGTGTTCCCTCCTATAATTCACCCCTCCACTTT
>.|TRBJ1-3|TRBV7-9|TRBD1
CASSLYQGATGNTIYF
TGTGCCAGCAGCTTATACCAGGGGGCTACGGGAAACACCATATATTTT
>.|TRBJ1-4|TRBV28|.
CASSPRGGGAREKLFF
TGTGCCAGCAGTCCACGCGGAGGGGGGGCTCGGGAAAAACTGTTTTTT
>many|TRBJ1-2|TRBV24-1|TRBD1
CATSDEDSTGDSGGYTF
TGTGCCACCAGTGACGAGGACAGCACCGGGGACAGTGGTGGCTACACCTTC
>.|TRBJ1-5|TRBV5-1|.
CASSLDASSLQPQHF
TGCGCCAGCAGCTTGGATGCCAGTAGCCTTCAGCCCCAGCATTTT
>.|TRBJ2-5|TRBV3-1/TRBV3-2|.
CASSQERVISETQYF
TGTGCCAGCAGCCAAGAACGGGTAATCAGCGAGACCCAGTACTTC
>.|TRBJ2-2|TRBV19|TRBD2
CASSRSGGLNTGELFF
TGTGCCAGTAGTAGGTCCGGGGGACTAAACACCGGGGAGCTGTTTTTT
>.|TRBJ1-1|TRBV4-1|TRBD1
CASSLRFAPGGDSNTEAFF
TGCGCCAGCAGCCTCCGTTTCGCCCCAGGGGGCGATTCGAACACTGAAGCTTTCTTT
>.|TRBJ2-7|TRBV10-3|TRBD1
CAISGRDRGQSYEQYF
TGTGCCATCAGTGGGCGCGACAGGGGGCAATCCTACGAGCAGTACTTC
>once|TRBJ1-5|TRBV5-8|.
CASSLAGLLGEGDQPQHF
TGTGCCAGCAGCTTGGCCGGTCTCCTTGGGGAGGGAGATCAGCCCCAGCATTTT
>.|TRBJ2-7|TRBV9|TRBD2
CASSVGGGVSYEQYF
TGTGCCAGCAGCGTAGGCGGGGGGGTCTCCTACGAGCAGTACTTC
>once|TRBJ2-3|TRBV5-6|.
CASRDISTDTQYF
TGTGCCAGCCGGGACATTAGCACAGATACGCAGTATTTT
>.|TRBJ2-7|TRBV5-1|TRBD1
CASSLGQGAYEQYF
TGCGCCAGCAGCTTGGGGCAGGGGGCCTACGAGCAGTACTTC
>.|TRBJ2-3|TRBV5-1|.
CASSLELDTDTQYF
TGCGCCAGCAGCCTCGAACTTGACACAGATACGCAGTATTTT
>.|TRBJ2-7|TRBV9|.
CASSVTIGQGSGVGDEQYF
TGTGCCAGCAGCGTAACCATTGGCCAGGGGAGCGGGGTCGGGGACGAGCAGTACTTC
>.|TRBJ2-3|TRBV2|.
CASRSTGTQYF
TGTGCCAGCAGAAGCACAGGGACGCAGTATTTT